This entry lists 8 T cell receptor beta chains sequenced from one sample in a study of early T cells in non-severe SARS-CoV-2 infection. TCRdb reanalysed the 5' RACE reads using MiXCR and keeps one entry per CDR3 protein. Of tens of thousands of distinct CDR3 sequences listed, 15% to 17% are singletons. Input material: whole blood. Every receptor here comes from an adult who was a healthcare worker with PCR-confirmed SARS-CoV-2 infection or an uninfected control (not recorded which).

This clonotype was observed many times. The chain combines TRBV6-1 with TRBJ1-2; 10 bases are shared with TRBD1. Germline V CDR1 and CDR2: MNHNS, SASEGT. Trimming at V came to 5 bases and at J to 8 bases, leaving 8 bases not matched to a gene. There are 14 residues in the CDR3. CDR3 protein: CASSRDRGLDGYTF. CDR3 sequence (DNA): TGTGCCAGCAGTCGGGACAGGGGTTTGGACGGCTACACCTTC.

The J gene is TRBJ1-4, the V gene TRBV4-3; D may be TRBD1 (6 bases). The V end lost 0 bases, the J end lost 3 bases, and 11 bases lay between the germline ends. The V gene's germline CDR1 is LGHNA and CDR2 YSLEER. There are 16 residues in the CDR3. The CDR3, as DNA: TGCGCCAGCAGCCAAGACGGTACAGGGTCTAATGAAAAACTGTTTTTT. As protein: CASSQDGTGSNEKLFF.

In this sample, this clonotype turned up a few times. The CDR3 sequence: CASSLSGGGVTEAFF. CDR3 DNA: TGCGCCAGCAGCTTGTCAGGTGGAGGTGTCACTGAAGCTTTCTTT. The chain uses TRBV5-1 and TRBJ1-1; no reliable D call. With 1 base removed from V and 4 bases from J, the gap between germline ends came to 14 bases. Germline V gene data show CDR1 as SGHRS and CDR2 as YFSETQ. CDR3 length: 15 amino acids.

The chain employs TRBV19 and TRBJ2-1; TRBD2 agrees at 15 bases. V shed 5 bases and J 4 bases; nucleotides not matched to a gene: 6. From germline, CDR1 is LNHDA and CDR2 SQIVND (reference sequence). The CDR3 sequence is 17 residues long. The CDR3 is CASSPGLAGGRYNEQFF. CDR3 sequence (DNA): TGTGCCAGTAGTCCTGGACTAGCGGGGGGGCGGTACAATGAGCAGTTCTTC.

This clonotype showed up just a few times. The V call is TRBV15, the J call TRBJ2-7; the D gene could be TRBD1 or TRBD2 (5 bases each). V was shortened by 1 base and J by 1 base, with 11 bases between the two germline ends. The length of the CDR3 is 15 residues. Germline assignment: CDR1 LNHNV and CDR2 YYDKDF (reference sequence). Written as DNA, the CDR3 is TGTGCCACCAGCAGAGGTCGGGACGGATCCTACGAGCAGTACTTC. Amino acids: CATSRGRDGSYEQYF.

This clonotype has only a few counts. Here the CDR3 DNA reads TGTGCCAGCAGCGGCGAGACTGGACGCCCCGGGCGCTACACCTTC. It specifies CASSGETGRPGRYTF. The chain is built from TRBV21-1 and TRBJ1-2; the table assigns TRBD1, which was not confirmed against the DNA. TRBV21-1 is designated a pseudogene. The CDR3 has 15 residues.

The V gene is TRBV5-1, the J gene TRBJ1-1, with unresolved D. V gave up 3 bases and J gave up 12 bases, with 15 bases separating them. The V gene's germline CDR1 is SGHRS and CDR2 YFSETQ. The CDR3 consists of 12 residues. CDR3: CASSYGDGETFF. CDR3 nucleotide sequence: TGCGCCAGCAGCTATGGGGATGGAGAAACTTTCTTT.

The V and J genes are TRBV4-3 and TRBJ2-5; a weak D match, TRBD2 (5 bases). From germline, CDR1 is LGHNA and CDR2 YSLEER. Trimming cost V 1 base and J 0 bases, with 9 bases left between them. This CDR3 has 15 residues. In DNA form, the CDR3 reads TGCGCCAGCAGCCAAGGCGGGTGGTACCAAGAGACCCAGTACTTC. It translates to CASSQGGWYQETQYF.